This record covers a single TCR beta chain. What it recognizes is unknown. This sample is drawn from a study of CD8 T cells in ankylosing spondylitis. Study-wide results and caveats: A TCR beta motif made of about 8 highly homologous variants seemed typical of ankylosing spondylitis blood.

TCRdb analysed the 5' RACE reads with MiXCR anew, one entry per CDR3 protein. The repertoire holds hundreds of thousands of distinct CDR3 sequences, with 12% as singletons. Per the germline V gene, CDR1 is LNHNV and CDR2 is YYDKDF (reference sequence). V gave up 7 bases and J gave up 6 bases, with 12 bases separating them. CDR3 size: 13 residues. Sequenced input: blood, either unsorted or a sorted T cell fraction (not recorded which). The clonotype was recovered from a male donor with ankylosing spondylitis. The genes are TRBV15 and TRBJ1-4, with D perhaps matching TRBD1 (5 bases). CDR3 protein: CATNFRDDEKLFF. CDR3 nucleotides: TGTGCCACCAATTTCAGGGACGATGAAAAACTGTTTTTT.